The following is a T cell receptor (beta chain) sequence with its context. This receptor's antigen is unknown. Per-nucleotide qualities are absent, and no much larger clonotype sits a single base away. For deep sequencing, each PBMC sample was run in six replicates, with libraries mostly built from about 510 ng of input genomic DNA. TCRbeta libraries were prepared with the immunoSEQ hsTCRbeta kit according to the manufacturer's instructions. The completed libraries were mixed into a single pool at 3 nM, then sequenced with an Illumina NovaSeq 6000 S4 flow cell. The source study handled its data this way. The immunoSEQ Analyzer handled quality control and preprocessing of the raw data. The analysis was restricted to productive rearrangements, with each unique CDR3 amino acid sequence defining a clonotype. Repertoire clonality was estimated as the Gini-Simpson index, computed with the R package tcR. Gini indices were compared with Student's t test, and associations with tumor size change were assessed by Pearson correlation. What TCRdb holds here is the immuneACCESS table cut down to in-frame rearrangements. Part of the clones is not present; checked against another copy, under half of the missing clones reflect an unresolved V gene, and the others are unexplained. That table supplies the V and J calls and clone size; D and trimming were determined from the DNA. The sample includes some 14,000 clones, with around 71% observed a single time. 2.5% to 3.5% of the sample rests with the top ten.

The time point label corresponds to: after neoadjuvant nivolumab, at surgical resection. Patients had been newly diagnosed with stage II-IVA oral cavity squamous cell carcinoma, and no prior systemic or radiation treatment had been given to the patients. The cohort was composed of patients with HPV-negative, locally advanced oral cavity squamous cell carcinoma. Peripheral blood mononuclear cells were analyzed directly, without maintenance or expansion in culture. The samples were drawn from a longitudinal correlative study tied to a single-arm phase II trial testing neoadjuvant nivolumab in oral cavity squamous cell carcinoma. Subject-matched pre- and post-treatment PBMCs and tumors from three responders and three non-responders underwent genomic DNA-based TCRbeta sequencing. Peripheral blood mononuclear cells were drawn once before nivolumab treatment and a second time after treatment, when surgery took place. The Maxwell RSC DNA from Cells kit was used to extract genomic DNA from PBMCs.

The data derive from a study of neoadjuvant anti-PD-1 for oral cavity cancer (dated by TCRdb to the early 2020s). With respect to the entire study: Before curative-intent surgical resection, most patients were given three to four biweekly doses of nivolumab at 3 mg/kg. For patients who did not progress, a fourth nivolumab dose was given around day 43, followed by definitive surgical resection on days 50-56. Under RECIST 1.1, a patient counted as a responder if showing complete response, partial response or stable disease, and as a non-responder if showing progression. There were 11 to 13 patients in the parent correlative cohort, and the response rate was 33%. Paper-wide results and their limitations: Higher pretreatment blood TCRbeta clonality and lower post-treatment tumor TCRbeta clonality were correlated with higher pretreatment blood Treg/Th17 ratios. Only a few patients per response group were included in the TCR analyses, and larger cohorts for validation were called for by the authors. After neoadjuvant nivolumab, T cell clonality (Gini index) in PBMCs was significantly higher in non-responders than in responders.

The CDR3 covers 15 residues, taking in both the cysteine and the phenylalanine. Solely the CDR3 DNA is kept, with 45 bases framed from the first base. For this chain, trimming is 6 bases at the V end and 4 bases at the J end, and the number of junction bases without a gene match is 5. CDR1 MNHEY and CDR2 SMNVEV were looked up in the germline V gene (reference sequence). Recombination connected TRBV27 to TRBJ2-7; the central 14 bases match TRBD2. The TCR originated in a person aged 35-79 years with oral cavity squamous cell carcinoma. The material was PBMCs, obtained after nivolumab (anti-PD-1) treatment. The base sequence is TGTGCCAGCAGACCTGGGACTAGCGGGAGTTACGAGCAGTACTTC. The encoded protein is CASRPGTSGSYEQYF.